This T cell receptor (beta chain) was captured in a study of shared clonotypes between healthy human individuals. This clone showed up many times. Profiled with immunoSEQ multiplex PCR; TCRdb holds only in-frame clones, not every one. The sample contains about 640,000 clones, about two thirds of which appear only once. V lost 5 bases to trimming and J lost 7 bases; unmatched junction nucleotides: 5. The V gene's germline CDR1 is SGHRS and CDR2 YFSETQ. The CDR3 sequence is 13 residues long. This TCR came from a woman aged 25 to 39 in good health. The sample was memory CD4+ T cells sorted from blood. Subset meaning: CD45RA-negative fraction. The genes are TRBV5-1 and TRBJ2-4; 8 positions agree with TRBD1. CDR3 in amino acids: CASRTGDKNIQYF. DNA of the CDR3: TGCGCCAGCAGGACAGGGGACAAGAACATTCAGTACTTC.